These 9 T cell receptor beta chains share one sample of origin, sequenced in a study of control samples from healthy donors and cancer patients. The data were produced by immunoSEQ multiplex PCR, yet TCRdb's version contains in-frame clones alone and is incomplete. The data hold 110,000 to 150,000 clones, with around nine tenths observed a single time. Sequencing input: blood. All receptors come from a woman aged 25 to 39 in good health.

CDR3 bases: TGTGCCAGCAGTGCAGGGGGATTCTCTGGAAACACCATATATTTT. Encoded protein: CASSAGGFSGNTIYF. The V call is TRBV11-3, the J call TRBJ1-3, with 7 bases lining up with TRBD1. With V trimmed by 6 bases and J by 0 bases, 5 bases remained unmatched. The CDR3 is 15 residues long. Germline CDR1 reads SGHNT; CDR2 reads YENEEA.

The CDR3 DNA follows: TGTGCCAGCAGCGACCTGGGCGGGAACGGGGAGCTGTTTTTT. Its protein is CASSDLGGNGELFF. The chain employs TRBV14 and TRBJ2-2; D is perhaps TRBD2 (6 bases). CDR1 SGHDN and CDR2 FVKESK come from the germline V gene. Trimming removed 5 bases from V and 7 bases from J, with 14 bases in between. The CDR3 has 14 residues. The entire variable domain, with the rest obtained from reference TRBV14 and TRBJ2-2, is as follows: EAGVTQFPSHSVIEKGQTVTLRCDPISGHDNLYWYRRVMGKEIKFLLHFVKESKQDESGMPNNRFLAERTGGTYSTLKVQPAELEDSGVYFCASSDLGGNGELFFGEGSRLTVL.

The J gene is TRBJ2-2, the V gene TRBV5-8, with D tentatively TRBD2 (6 bases). CDR3 length: 15 residues. Deletions cut 3 bases from V and 7 bases from J, with 16 bases between. The germline CDR1 and CDR2 sequences are SGHTS and YDEGEE. For the CDR3, the DNA is TGTGCCAGCAGCTGGGGACTGGTCCGGGGCGGGGAGCTGTTTTTT. Translation: CASSWGLVRGGELFF.

The chain joins TRBV30 to TRBJ1-2; D ambiguous. The CDR3 runs to 11 residues. Germline loops: CDR1 GTSNPN, CDR2 SVGIG (reference sequence). CDR3 region: CVGRTNYGYTF. CDR3 coding DNA: TGTGTTGGAAGAACTAACTATGGCTACACCTTC.

The rearrangement joins TRBV5-4 to TRBJ1-2, with D tentatively TRBD1 (6 bases). This CDR3 has 15 amino acids. The germline V and J ends were trimmed by 1 base and 7 bases, with 17 bases remaining between them. Germline CDR1 SGHNT, CDR2 YYREEE (reference sequence). DNA for the CDR3: TGTGCCAGCAGCTTGACCAGGCAGGGGTTTGGTGGCTACACCTTC. Protein: CASSLTRQGFGGYTF.

The rearrangement links TRBV2 to TRBJ2-3; perhaps TRBD2 as D (6 bases). The CDR3 contains 15 residues. V gave up 7 bases and J gave up 1 base, with 15 bases separating them. CDR1 and CDR2 from the germline V gene are SNHLY and FYNNEI. This chain's CDR3 is CASKERRDRTDTQYF. The CDR3, as DNA: TGTGCCAGCAAAGAGAGGCGGGACCGCACAGATACGCAGTATTTT.

The V and J genes are TRBV7-9 and TRBJ2-7, with TRBD1 matching over 10 bases. This CDR3 is built from 14 residues. Germline CDR1 reads SEHNR; CDR2 reads FQNEAQ (reference sequence). J was trimmed by 2 bases and V by 5 bases; bases with no gene match: 3. CDR3 in DNA: TGTGCCAGCAGCCCAGGACAGGGGGCCTACGAGCAGTACTTC. Protein product: CASSPGQGAYEQYF.

The rearrangement uses TRBV28 and TRBJ2-5, with D unresolved. V gave up 8 bases and J gave up 3 bases, with 7 bases separating them. This CDR3 has 11 amino acids. Germline V gene lookup returns CDR1 MDHEN and CDR2 SYDVKM. The CDR3 sequence is CASGIKETQYF. CDR3 coding DNA: TGTGCCAGCGGAATTAAAGAGACCCAGTACTTC.

This clone occurred a few times. Different DNA sequences within this sample yield the same CDR3. The J gene is TRBJ2-7, the V gene TRBV6-5; D perhaps matches TRBD1 (5 bases). The CDR3 is 14 amino acids. Germline CDR1 reads MNHEY; CDR2 reads SVGAGI. With 5 bases removed from V and 0 bases from J, the gap between germline ends came to 11 bases. CDR3 nucleotides: TGTGCCAGCAGTACCGACAGCCGCTCCTACGAGCAGTACTTC. It encodes CASSTDSRSYEQYF.